The 10 T cell receptor beta chains reported below all come from one sample, sequenced in a study of CXCR3-negative and CXCR3-positive naive CD8 T cells. TRB cDNA was prepared as libraries by UMI-labeled 5' RACE. TCRdb re-analyzed the 5' RACE reads; it lists each CDR3 protein once, without DNA. This sample's table has about 56,000 distinct CDR3 sequences. The sample taken for sequencing was memory CD8+ T cells from blood. The receptors were gathered from a human donor in good health. Some clones in this sample may be carry-over from other donors' samples.

The chain carries TRBV7-9 and TRBJ2-7; TCRdb gives TRBD2 as the D gene, but with no DNA this cannot be confirmed. CDR1 SEHNR and CDR2 FQNEAQ come from the germline V gene (reference sequence). This CDR3 is built from 12 residues. The CDR3 is CASTLRSAEQYF.

This chain joins TRBV29-1 and TRBJ2-5; TCRdb reports TRBD1, a call that lacks DNA to check it against. The CDR3 loop spans 12 amino acids. Germline loops: CDR1 SQVTM, CDR2 ANQGSEA. The CDR3 loop reads CSVARGQETQYF.

This chain links TRBV7-9 with TRBJ2-7; TCRdb's D call, TRBD1, is unchecked because there is no DNA. Germline V gives CDR1 SEHNR, CDR2 FQNEAQ (reference sequence). This CDR3 contains 14 residues. The CDR3 sequence is CASSGGTGYDEQYF.

The CDR3 reads CASSYDLEGSYEQYF. The chain employs TRBV6-2 or TRBV6-3 and TRBJ2-7. This CDR3 has 15 amino acids. Germline CDR1 and CDR2: MNHEY and SVGEGT.

This chain uses TRBV6-2 or TRBV6-3 with TRBJ2-1; TCRdb proposes TRBD1, but this gene call is untestable without DNA. From germline, CDR1 is MNHEY and CDR2 SVGEGT. The CDR3 extends over 16 amino acids. The CDR3 sequence is CASSYFPGGSYNEQFF.

This rearrangement joins TRBV6-2 or TRBV6-3 to TRBJ2-5; the D call of TRBD1 rests on TCRdb alone, since no DNA is present to check it. Germline CDR1 MNHEY, CDR2 SVGEGT. The length of the CDR3 is 15 residues. The CDR3 sequence is CASSYSGAYQETQYF.

The V gene is TRBV12-3 or TRBV12-4, the J gene TRBJ2-3; the D gene TCRdb calls, TRBD1, cannot be checked with no DNA. This CDR3 is 13 amino acids long. CDR3 residues: CASSGAGTDTQYF.

The chain joins TRBV6-5 to TRBJ2-7; TCRdb proposes TRBD2, but this gene call is untestable without DNA. The CDR3 has 14 residues. Germline CDR1 and CDR2: MNHEY and SVGAGI. CDR3 in amino acids: CASSAREDLYEQYF.

This chain uses TRBV6-5 with TRBJ2-1; TCRdb's assignment of TRBD1 cannot be checked, as there is no DNA. Germline loops: CDR1 MNHEY, CDR2 SVGAGI. CDR3 size: 15 residues. CDR3 residues: CASSLGQSSYNEQFF.

This chain uses TRBV29-1 with TRBJ2-7. This CDR3 is built from 12 residues. Germline lookup yields CDR1 SQVTM and CDR2 ANQGSEA. The CDR3: CSVADSSSEQYF.